The clone carrying this T cell receptor (beta chain) was found once. Using immunoSEQ multiplex PCR, the repertoire was profiled, and TCRdb retains in-frame clones only, with some absent. The table lists approximately 90,000 clones, 95% to 98% of them singletons. Unmatched junction bases numbered 14, after V lost 5 bases and J lost 5 bases. The CDR3 has 17 amino acids. Per germline, CDR1 MDHEN and CDR2 SYDVKM. The record originates from a study of cytomegalovirus exposure and HLA in healthy donors. This clonotype was sampled from a young man in good health and CMV-seronegative. The source material was PBMCs. This chain links TRBV28 with TRBJ1-1, with TRBD1 identical over 10 bases. The CDR3 protein is CASSRQTWDRGWTEAFF. The CDR3 coding sequence is TGTGCCAGCAGTCGACAGACATGGGACAGGGGATGGACTGAAGCTTTCTTT.